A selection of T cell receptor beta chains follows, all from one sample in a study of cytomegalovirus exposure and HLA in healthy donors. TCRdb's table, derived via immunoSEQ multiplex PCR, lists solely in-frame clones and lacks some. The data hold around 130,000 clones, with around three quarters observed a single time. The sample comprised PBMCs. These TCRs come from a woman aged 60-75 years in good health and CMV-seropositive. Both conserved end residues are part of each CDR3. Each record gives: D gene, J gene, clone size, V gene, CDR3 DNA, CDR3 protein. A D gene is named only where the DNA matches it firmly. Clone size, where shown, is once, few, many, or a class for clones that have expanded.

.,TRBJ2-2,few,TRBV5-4,TGTGCCAGCAGCTTGGAGGCGACACTGGACACCGGGGAGCTGTTTTTT,CASSLEATLDTGELFF
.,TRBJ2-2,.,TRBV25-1,TGTGCCAGCACCCCCGCCGGCAGGCCGGGGACCGGGGAGCTGTTTTTT,CASTPAGRPGTGELFF
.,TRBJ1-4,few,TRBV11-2,TGTGCCAGCAGCTTAGGGCGGGGTGTCGATGAAAAACTGTTTTTT,CASSLGRGVDEKLFF
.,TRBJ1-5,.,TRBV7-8,TGTGCCAGCAGCTTCCCGGGATACAATCAGCCCCAGCATTTT,CASSFPGYNQPQHF
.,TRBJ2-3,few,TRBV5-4,TGTGCCAGCAGCGGGGGCACAGGGTCTAGCACAGATACGCAGTATTTT,CASSGGTGSSTDTQYF
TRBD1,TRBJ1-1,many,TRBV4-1,TGCGCCAGCAGCCCCGGACAGGGTAACACTGAAGCTTTCTTT,CASSPGQGNTEAFF
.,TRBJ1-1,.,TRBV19,TGTGCCAGTAGTGGGAGGCGCATGAACACTGAAGCTTTCTTT,CASSGRRMNTEAFF
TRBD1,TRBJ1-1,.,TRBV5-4,TGTGCCAGCAGCCCGGGACAGGGGGACATAGGAGCTTTCTTT,CASSPGQGDIGAFF
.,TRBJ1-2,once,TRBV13,TGTGCCAGCAGCTTAGGGAGCGGCTACACCTTC,CASSLGSGYTF
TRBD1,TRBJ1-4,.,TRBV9,TGTGCCAGCAGCCCCCGACAGGGAGGTGAAAAACTGTTTTTT,CASSPRQGGEKLFF
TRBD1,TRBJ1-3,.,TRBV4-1,TGCGCCAGCAGCCAAGCTCCGACAGGGAACTCTGGAAACACCATATATTTT,CASSQAPTGNSGNTIYF
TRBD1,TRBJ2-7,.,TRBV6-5,TGTGCCAGCACCCCGGACAGGAACTACGAGCAGTACTTC,CASTPDRNYEQYF
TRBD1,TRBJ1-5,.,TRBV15,TGTGCCACCAGCAGAGATGGAGGGACAGGGGGCAGCCAGCCCCAGCATTTT,CATSRDGGTGGSQPQHF
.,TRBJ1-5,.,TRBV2,TGTGCCAGCAGGGACCCTAGCCGGCAGCCCCAGCATTTT,CASRDPSRQPQHF
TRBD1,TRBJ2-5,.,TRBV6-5,TGTGCCAGCAGTTGGAGGACAGGGAAAGAGACCCAGTACTTC,CASSWRTGKETQYF
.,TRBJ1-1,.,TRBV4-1,TGCGCCAGCAGCCAAGCGGAGGGCTTGAACACTGAAGCTTTCTTT,CASSQAEGLNTEAFF
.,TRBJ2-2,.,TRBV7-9,TGTGCCAGCAGCCCGCGTACAGGGACCGGGGAGCTGTTTTTT,CASSPRTGTGELFF
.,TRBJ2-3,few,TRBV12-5,TGTGCTAGTGGCTTCCCGGTCACAGATACGCAGTATTTT,CASGFPVTDTQYF
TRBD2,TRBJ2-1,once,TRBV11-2,TGTGCCATAAGACTAGCGGGATACAATGAGCAGTTCTTC,CAIRLAGYNEQFF
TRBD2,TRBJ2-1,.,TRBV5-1,TGCGCCAGCATGCTCCTAGCGGGGGGGCCTGTTGAGCAGTTCTTC,CASMLLAGGPVEQFF
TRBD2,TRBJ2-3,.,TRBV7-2,TGTGCCAGCAGCTTAAGTAGCGGGGGCCATGAAGATACGCAGTATTTT,CASSLSSGGHEDTQYF
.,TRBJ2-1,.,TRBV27,TGTGCCAGCAGTTCACAGGGAGGGGTGTACAATGAGCAGTTCTTC,CASSSQGGVYNEQFF
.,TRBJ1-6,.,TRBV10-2,TGCGCCAGCAGTGAGATGGCAGGGATGAGCAATTCACCCCTCCACTTT,CASSEMAGMSNSPLHF
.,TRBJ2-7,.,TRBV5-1,TGCGCCAGCAGCTTGAGGCCAGGGGATAACGAGCAGTACTTC,CASSLRPGDNEQYF
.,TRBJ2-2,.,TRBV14,TGTGCCAGCAATGGGGCGGTTTACACCGGGGAGCTGTTTTTT,CASNGAVYTGELFF
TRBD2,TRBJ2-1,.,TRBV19,TGTGCCAGTAGTATCGGGGGCGGGGGGGTTCGATATGAGCAGTTCTTC,CASSIGGGGVRYEQFF
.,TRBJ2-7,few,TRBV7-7,TGTGCCAGCAGCTCACACGTGGGGGGGGCCAACGAGCAGTACTTC,CASSSHVGGANEQYF
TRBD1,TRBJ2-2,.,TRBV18,TGTGCCAGCTCACTCTCTTGGACAGGGATCACCGGGGAGCTGTTTTTT,CASSLSWTGITGELFF
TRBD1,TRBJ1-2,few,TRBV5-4,TGTGCCAGCAGCTTGGCCGGGACAGGGGGCCAATTCAAAGGCTACACCTTC,CASSLAGTGGQFKGYTF
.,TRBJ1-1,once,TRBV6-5,TGTGCCAGCAGTTACGCCGGGACATTATCCACTGAAGCTTTCTTT,CASSYAGTLSTEAFF
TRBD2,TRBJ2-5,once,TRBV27,TGTGCCAGCAGTTCCGGGACTAGCGGGCAAGAGACCCAGTACTTC,CASSSGTSGQETQYF
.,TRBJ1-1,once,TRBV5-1,TGCGCCAGCAGCATTAGACTAATGAACACTGAAGCTTTCTTT,CASSIRLMNTEAFF
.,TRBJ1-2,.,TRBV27,TGTGCCAGCAGCCCCAGGGGCCGTGGTGGCTACACCTTC,CASSPRGRGGYTF
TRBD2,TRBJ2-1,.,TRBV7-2,TGTGCCAGCACCTTTTTAGCGGGGGACAATGAGCAGTTCTTC,CASTFLAGDNEQFF
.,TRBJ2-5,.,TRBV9,TGTGCCAGCAGTGCAGGGAATCAAGAGACCCAGTACTTC,CASSAGNQETQYF
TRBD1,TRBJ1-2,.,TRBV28,TGTGCCAGCAGTTTGCCCACAGGGGAATTAAGGGATGGCTACACCTTC,CASSLPTGELRDGYTF
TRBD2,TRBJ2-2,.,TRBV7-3,TGTGCCAGCAGCTTAAGGGGGGGGACGGCCACCGGGGAGCTGTTTTTT,CASSLRGGTATGELFF
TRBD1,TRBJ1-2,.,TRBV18,TGTGCCAGCTCTCTCGACAGGGGTGGCTACACCTTC,CASSLDRGGYTF
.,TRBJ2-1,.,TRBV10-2,TGCGCCAGCAGTGCCTCCTCCAATGAGCAGTTCTTC,CASSASSNEQFF
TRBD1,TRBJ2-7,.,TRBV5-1,TGCGCCAGCAGCCCCCGACAGGGAAGCTCCTACGAGCAGTACTTC,CASSPRQGSSYEQYF
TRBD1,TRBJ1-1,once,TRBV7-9,TGTGCCAGCAGCCCCCGACAGGGGAACACTGAAGCTTTCTTT,CASSPRQGNTEAFF
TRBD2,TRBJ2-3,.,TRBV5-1,TGCGCCAGCAGCTTGGGGTGGAGCGGGGGGAGCACAGATACGCAGTATTTT,CASSLGWSGGSTDTQYF
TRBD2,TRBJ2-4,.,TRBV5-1,TGCGCCAGCAGCCCGGGACTAGCGGAAAACATTCAGTACTTC,CASSPGLAENIQYF
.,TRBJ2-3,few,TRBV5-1,TGCGCCAGCAGCGCATACTACTCACTCAACACAGATACGCAGTATTTT,CASSAYYSLNTDTQYF
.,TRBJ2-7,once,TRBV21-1,TGTGCCAGACGTACGCGAGGGGGCTTGGGCTACGAGCAGTACTTC,CARRTRGGLGYEQYF
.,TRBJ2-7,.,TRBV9,TGTGCCAGCAGCCCCCGCCCGGGGTCATACGAGCAGTACTTC,CASSPRPGSYEQYF
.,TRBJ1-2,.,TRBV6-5,TGTGCCAGCAGTTACTCACGGGCGGAGGGGACCAATGGCTACACCTTC,CASSYSRAEGTNGYTF
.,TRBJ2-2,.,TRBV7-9,TGTGCCAGCACCCCCGAGGCCGGGGAGCTGTTTTTT,CASTPEAGELFF
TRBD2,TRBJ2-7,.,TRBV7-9,TGTGCCAGCAGCAGACTAGCGGTTAACTACGAGCAGTACTTC,CASSRLAVNYEQYF
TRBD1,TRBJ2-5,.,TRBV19,TGTGCCAGTAGGATAGGGGGCGGAGAGACCCAGTACTTC,CASRIGGGETQYF
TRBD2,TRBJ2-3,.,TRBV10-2,TGCGCCAGCAGTGACGGGAGACTAGCGGGGGGCACAGATACGCAGTATTTT,CASSDGRLAGGTDTQYF
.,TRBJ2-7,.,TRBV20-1,TGCAGTGCTAGGCCTTCGAGGGAGCAGTACTTC,CSARPSREQYF